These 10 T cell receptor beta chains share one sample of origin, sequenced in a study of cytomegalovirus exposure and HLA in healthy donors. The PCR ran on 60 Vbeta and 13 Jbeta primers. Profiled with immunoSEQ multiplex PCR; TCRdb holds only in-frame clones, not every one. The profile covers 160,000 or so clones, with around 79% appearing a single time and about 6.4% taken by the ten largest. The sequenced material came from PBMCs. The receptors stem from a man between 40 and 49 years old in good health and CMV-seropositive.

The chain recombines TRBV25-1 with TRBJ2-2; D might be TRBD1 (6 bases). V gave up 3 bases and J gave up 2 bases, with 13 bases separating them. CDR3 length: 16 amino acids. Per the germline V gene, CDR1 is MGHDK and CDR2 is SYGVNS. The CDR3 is CASSDSGTPNTGELFF. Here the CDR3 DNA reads TGTGCCAGCAGTGACTCCGGGACACCTAACACCGGGGAGCTGTTTTTT.

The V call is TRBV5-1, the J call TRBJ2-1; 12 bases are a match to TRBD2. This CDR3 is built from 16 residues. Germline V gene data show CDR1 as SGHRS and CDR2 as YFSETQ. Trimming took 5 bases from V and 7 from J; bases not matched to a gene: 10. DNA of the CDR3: TGCGCCAGCAGACCCCCAGGACTAGCGGGAACAAATGAGCAGTTCTTC. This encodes CASRPPGLAGTNEQFF. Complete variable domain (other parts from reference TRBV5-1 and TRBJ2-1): KAGVTQTPRYLIKTRGQQVTLSCSPISGHRSVSWYQQTPGQGLQFLFEYFSETQRNKGNFPGRFSGRQFSNSRSEMNVSTLELGDSALYLCASRPPGLAGTNEQFFGPGTRLTVL.

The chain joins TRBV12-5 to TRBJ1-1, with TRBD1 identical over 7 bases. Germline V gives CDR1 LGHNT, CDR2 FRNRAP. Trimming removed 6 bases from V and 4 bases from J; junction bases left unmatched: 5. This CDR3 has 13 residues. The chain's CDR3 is CASGYYRGTEAFF. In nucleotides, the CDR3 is TGTGCTAGTGGGTACTACAGGGGCACTGAAGCTTTCTTT. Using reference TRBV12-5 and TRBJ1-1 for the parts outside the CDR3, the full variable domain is DARVTQTPRHKVTEMGQEVTMRCQPILGHNTVFWYRQTMMQGLELLAYFRNRAPLDDSGMPKDRFSAEMPDATLATLKIQPSEPRDSAVYFCASGYYRGTEAFFGQGTRLTVV.

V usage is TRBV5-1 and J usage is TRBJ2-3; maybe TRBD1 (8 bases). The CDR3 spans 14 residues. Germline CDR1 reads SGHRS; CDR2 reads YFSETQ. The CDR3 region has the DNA TGCGCAAGTACAGGGGGGGGGATAGCAGATACGCAGTATTTT. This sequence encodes CASTGGGIADTQYF. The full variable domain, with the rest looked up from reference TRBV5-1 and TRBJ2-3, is KAGVTQTPRYLIKTRGQQVTLSCSPISGHRSVSWYQQTPGQGLQFLFEYFSETQRNKGNFPGRFSGRQFSNSRSEMNVSTLELGDSALYLCASTGGGIADTQYFGPGTRLTVL.

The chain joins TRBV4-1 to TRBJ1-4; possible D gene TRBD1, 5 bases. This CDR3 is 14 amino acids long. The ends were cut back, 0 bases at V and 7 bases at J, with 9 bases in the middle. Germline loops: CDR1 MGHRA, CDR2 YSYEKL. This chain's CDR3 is CASSQEGRGEKLFF. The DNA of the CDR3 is TGCGCCAGCAGCCAAGAGGGGAGGGGTGAAAAACTGTTTTTT.

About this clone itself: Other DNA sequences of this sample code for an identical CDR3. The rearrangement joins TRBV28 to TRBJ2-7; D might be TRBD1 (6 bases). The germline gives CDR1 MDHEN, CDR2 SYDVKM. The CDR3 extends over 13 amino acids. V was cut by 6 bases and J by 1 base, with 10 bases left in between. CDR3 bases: TGTGCCAGCAGCCCCGGACAGTCCTACGAGCAGTACTTC. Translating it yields CASSPGQSYEQYF.

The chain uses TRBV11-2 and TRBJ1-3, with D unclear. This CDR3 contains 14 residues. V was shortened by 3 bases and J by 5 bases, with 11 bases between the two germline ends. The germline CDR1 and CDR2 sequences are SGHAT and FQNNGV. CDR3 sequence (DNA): TGTGCCAGCAGCTTCCGGGAGGTGCGAAACACCATATATTTT. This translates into CASSFREVRNTIYF.

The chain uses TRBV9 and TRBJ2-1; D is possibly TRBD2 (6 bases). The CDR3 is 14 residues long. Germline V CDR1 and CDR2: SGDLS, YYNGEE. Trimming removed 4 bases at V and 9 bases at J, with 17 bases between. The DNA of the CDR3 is TGTGCCAGCAGCCCTCGTCCCGGGACTGCTGAGCAGTTCTTC. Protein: CASSPRPGTAEQFF.

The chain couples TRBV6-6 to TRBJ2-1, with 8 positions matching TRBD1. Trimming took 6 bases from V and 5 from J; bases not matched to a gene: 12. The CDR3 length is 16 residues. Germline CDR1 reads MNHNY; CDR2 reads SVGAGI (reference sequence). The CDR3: CASSPRDRWPNNEQFF. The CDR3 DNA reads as TGTGCCAGCAGCCCTAGGGACAGGTGGCCAAACAATGAGCAGTTCTTC.

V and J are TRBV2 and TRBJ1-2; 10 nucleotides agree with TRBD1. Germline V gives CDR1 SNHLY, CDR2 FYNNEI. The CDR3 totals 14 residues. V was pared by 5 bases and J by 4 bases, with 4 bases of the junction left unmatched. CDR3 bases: TGTGCCAGCAGTAGGGACAGGGGCACCTATGGCTACACCTTC. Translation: CASSRDRGTYGYTF.